This T cell receptor beta chain derives from a study of blood T cell repertoires in COVID-19 (dated by TCRdb to 2018 to 2021). In terms of the full investigation: Samples from collaborators originated in the United States, Italy and Spain and spanned both the acute and convalescent phases of COVID-19. Where available, HLA class I and class II types were obtained from metadata supplied by the sample provider rather than from assay-based typing. Samples were obtained from the ongoing ImmuneRACE study (first 160 participants) and from some 1,200 subjects provided by 6 global collaborators. The dataset comprised deeply sampled blood TCRbeta repertoires from subjects exposed to, actively infected with, or recovered from COVID-19. The sample metadata nearly always contained a de-identified subject ID, COVID-19 status, age in years and sex. A freely available public database, intended as a resource for researchers studying the immune response to SARS-CoV-2, is where the repertoires were released. The prospective study material was composed of cDNA or gDNA derived from T cells, B-cell-depleted T cells, or PBMCs. Overall study outcomes, separate from this receptor: The amount of clinical and demographic metadata varied by source and participant and was provided uncurated.

This clone is medium-sized (0.01 to 0.1%) in its sample. Its antigen remains undetermined. No base-level quality is on record; no much larger clone is a single base apart. Each collaborating institution followed its own protocols to collect whole blood in K2EDTA tubes. For TCRbeta analysis, collaborators shipped samples in one of three forms: frozen whole blood, isolated PBMCs, or DNA extracted from either of those sample types. The CDR3 holds 13 amino acids from the cysteine to the phenylalanine. Only the CDR3 region is kept as DNA, spanning 39 bases read in frame from base 1. The germline V gene encodes CDR1 SEHNR and CDR2 FQNEAQ (reference sequence). V and J are truncated by 5 bases and 3 bases respectively, leaving an intervening sequence of 7 bases. TCRbeta CDR3 regions were amplified from genomic DNA using the immunoSEQ Assay, a bias-controlled multiplex PCR. The original methods were these. The number of nucleated cells in each sample was estimated from the amplification of reference gene primers within the assay. To quantify the absolute abundance of each unique TCRbeta CDR3 rearrangement, sequence reads were collapsed and filtered. For each sample, productive Simpson clonality was calculated as the square root of Simpson's diversity index across productive rearrangements. TCRdb stores this immuneACCESS table with in-frame sequences only. Part of the clones is absent; in the studies checked, under half of the shortfall reflects unresolved V genes, and no reason is known for the rest. That table gives V, J and clone size, and the DNA gave D and trimming. Counted in this sample were 1,500 to 2,000 clones; roughly 69% of them appeared once. About 27% of the sample lies in the top ten.

The sequenced material came from peripheral blood. This chain joins TRBV7-9 to TRBJ2-2, with an unclear D gene assignment. This clonotype was obtained from a man in his 70s with active COVID-19. The nucleotide sequence reads TGTGCCAGCAGCGGAGACTACACCGGGGAGCTGTTTTTT. It specifies CASSGDYTGELFF.